These 9 T cell receptor beta chains were sequenced from one sample in a study of blood T cell repertoires in COVID-19. Profiling relied on immunoSEQ multiplex PCR, and the TCRdb table lists in-frame clones only, not all of them. Of roughly 200,000 clones in the sample, more than 70% were seen once. Sequenced sample: PBMCs or T cells enriched from blood (not recorded which). These TCRs come from a man aged 40-49 years with acute COVID-19.

This sequence joins TRBV28 and TRBJ2-4; possibly TRBD2 for D (6 bases). CDR1 and CDR2 from the germline V gene are MDHEN and SYDVKM. V gave up 3 bases and J gave up 5 bases, with 8 bases separating them. The CDR3 runs 13 residues. CDR3 nucleotides: TGTGCCAGCAGTTTGGGACTTGAAAACATTCAGTACTTC. This sequence encodes CASSLGLENIQYF.

V and J are TRBV7-3 and TRBJ2-1; TRBD2 aligns across 11 bases. Germline V gene sequence: CDR1 SGHTA, CDR2 FQGTGA. The CDR3 extends over 15 amino acids. V lost 5 bases, J lost 3 bases, and 3 bases stayed unmatched. The CDR3 is CASSPGLADYNEQFF. CDR3 nucleotide sequence: TGTGCCAGCAGCCCGGGACTAGCGGACTACAATGAGCAGTTCTTC.

The chain is built from TRBV13 and TRBJ1-1, with TRBD1 matching 12 bases. J gave up 5 bases and V 5 bases, and 6 bases lay outside the gene matches. CDR1 PRHDT and CDR2 FYEKMQ come from the germline V gene (reference sequence). This CDR3 comprises 15 residues. The CDR3 reads CASSVRGQGATEAFF. CDR3 nucleotide sequence: TGTGCCAGCAGCGTTCGGGGACAGGGGGCGACTGAAGCTTTCTTT.

The chain recombines TRBV18 with TRBJ2-2, with TRBD1 matching 7 bases. Looked up from germline, CDR1 is KGHSH and CDR2 is LQKENI. CDR3 length equals 19 residues. The junction had 18 bases not matched to a gene; V was cut back by 2 bases and J by 6 bases. The CDR3 nucleotides read TGTGCCAGCTCACCAGTCGTGGGTTCTTCGACAGGGATCCCCGGGGAGCTGTTTTTT. It is translated as CASSPVVGSSTGIPGELFF.

The chain recombines TRBV11-2 with TRBJ2-2; the match to TRBD2 covers 7 bases. V shed 4 bases and J 5 bases; nucleotides not matched to a gene: 7. Germline CDR1 is SGHAT and CDR2 is FQNNGV. This CDR3 is 15 amino acids long. The CDR3 spells CASSSRQRGTGELFF. The CDR3 DNA reads TGTGCCAGCAGCTCTAGACAGCGGGGAACCGGGGAGCTGTTTTTT.

The chain employs TRBV6-1 and TRBJ2-3, with D unclear. Trimming removed 3 bases at V and 4 bases at J, with 11 bases between. This CDR3 is built from 14 residues. CDR1 MNHNS and CDR2 SASEGT come from the germline V gene. DNA for the CDR3: TGTGCCAGCAGTGATCCTAGTAGCCCAGATACGCAGTATTTT. Translating gives CASSDPSSPDTQYF.

The genes are TRBV28 and TRBJ1-2; a possible D gene is TRBD1 (5 bases). Germline loops: CDR1 MDHEN, CDR2 SYDVKM. Trimming left V 4 bases short and J 5 bases short, with 14 bases between. This CDR3 has 14 amino acids. CDR3 loop: CASSYMTVNYGYTF. CDR3 nucleotides: TGTGCCAGCAGTTACATGACAGTTAATTATGGCTACACCTTC.

The V call is TRBV14, the J call TRBJ2-1, with 10 bases lining up with TRBD2. This CDR3 comprises 15 residues. Germline CDR1 and CDR2: SGHDN and FVKESK. The J segment lost 4 bases and the V segment lost 0 bases, leaving 0 bases of the junction unmatched. The CDR3 DNA sequence: TGTGCCAGCAGCCAAGAAGCGGGAGGGTACAATGAGCAGTTCTTC. Translation gives CASSQEAGGYNEQFF.

There are a few counts of this clone. The V gene is TRBV5-1, the J gene TRBJ1-2, with a possible D match to TRBD1 (6 bases). The CDR3 runs 15 residues. Germline V lookup: CDR1 SGHRS, CDR2 YFSETQ. V shed 4 bases and J shed 8 bases, with 21 bases lying between them. DNA of the CDR3: TGCGCCAGCAGCCAAATAGTACAGGGCGCGAGGGGCTACACCTTC. This gives the protein CASSQIVQGARGYTF.